Listed below are T cell receptor beta chains from one sample, sequenced in a study of blood T cell repertoires in COVID-19. TCRdb's copy holds only in-frame clones and misses some; the assay was immunoSEQ multiplex PCR. The sample has about 100,000 clones; about 80% are singletons. Sequenced input: peripheral blood. The receptors stem from a woman between 65 and 79 years old with acute or convalescent COVID-19. The CDR3 runs from the conserved cysteine through the conserved F or W. D genes are given only for firm matches.

J: TRBJ2-5
V: TRBV28
D: .
CDR3: CASSGRDRGAQETQYF

J: TRBJ1-2
V: TRBV6-5
D: .
CDR3: CASRDSLWGYTF

J: TRBJ2-7
V: TRBV2
D: TRBD1
CDR3: CASNSGTGVYEQYF

J: TRBJ1-1
V: TRBV29-1
D: .
CDR3: CSVGGDTEAFF

J: TRBJ2-3
V: TRBV24-1
D: .
CDR3: CAISGGGAGDTQYF

J: TRBJ1-2
V: TRBV19
D: .
CDR3: CASSIRGNHGYTF

J: TRBJ2-6
V: TRBV7-2
D: TRBD2
CDR3: CASSRGLAASSGANVLTF

J: TRBJ1-1
V: TRBV28
D: .
CDR3: CASRGHGNTEAFF

J: TRBJ2-3
V: TRBV5-1
D: TRBD1
CDR3: CASSTQGTVSTDTQYF

J: TRBJ2-3
V: TRBV10-3
D: .
CDR3: CAISESGGGAFPDTQYF

J: TRBJ2-5
V: TRBV2
D: .
CDR3: CASMLAETQYF

J: TRBJ1-2
V: TRBV12-3/TRBV12-4
D: .
CDR3: CASSLLGAGYTF

J: TRBJ1-2
V: TRBV28
D: TRBD1
CDR3: CASSYPDRGYGYTF

J: TRBJ2-3
V: TRBV5-1
D: TRBD2
CDR3: CASSFISGGATDTQYF

J: TRBJ2-7
V: TRBV20-1
D: .
CDR3: CSAEVSTEQYF

J: TRBJ2-1
V: TRBV10-1
D: .
CDR3: CASSEWERGEQFF

J: TRBJ2-7
V: TRBV10-3
D: TRBD1
CDR3: CATRTGSSYEQYF

J: TRBJ2-4
V: TRBV28
D: TRBD1
CDR3: CASNRRQGAKNIQYF

J: TRBJ2-5
V: TRBV7-8
D: .
CDR3: CASSARDIKTQYF

J: TRBJ2-1
V: TRBV12-3/TRBV12-4
D: TRBD1
CDR3: CASTYTGGEQFF

J: TRBJ1-2
V: TRBV4-1
D: .
CDR3: CASSQDITVNYGYTF

J: TRBJ1-2
V: TRBV5-8
D: TRBD1
CDR3: CASSLGQGGYGYTF

J: TRBJ2-7
V: TRBV7-3
D: TRBD1
CDR3: CASSSQGGEEQYF

J: TRBJ2-1
V: TRBV29-1
D: TRBD1
CDR3: CSVDNWDSFYNEQFF

J: TRBJ1-5
V: TRBV6-2/TRBV6-3
D: TRBD1
CDR3: CASSYGTGRPQHF

J: TRBJ1-1
V: TRBV29-1
D: .
CDR3: CSSDGTNWAFF

J: TRBJ1-1
V: TRBV24-1
D: TRBD1
CDR3: CATQGGWGQDTEAFF

J: TRBJ1-5
V: TRBV4-2
D: .
CDR3: CASSQGDAGNQPQHF

J: TRBJ2-3
V: TRBV10-3
D: TRBD2
CDR3: CAISEGLAGGYTDTQYF

J: TRBJ2-1
V: TRBV7-9
D: .
CDR3: CASSQGGGWNEQFF

J: TRBJ2-1
V: TRBV25-1
D: TRBD2
CDR3: CASRDSGPSYNEQFF

J: TRBJ1-6
V: TRBV5-4
D: .
CDR3: CASSWQGNWSYNSPLHF

J: TRBJ2-5
V: TRBV30
D: TRBD2
CDR3: CAWSQGAGGQETQYF

J: TRBJ1-1
V: TRBV19
D: .
CDR3: CASSMIRPGRLNTEAFF

J: TRBJ2-7
V: TRBV14
D: TRBD2
CDR3: CASSHTGTSGTYEQYF

J: TRBJ2-1
V: TRBV7-9
D: TRBD2
CDR3: CASSDLAGAYNEQFF

J: TRBJ1-3
V: TRBV4-3
D: .
CDR3: CASSKQVYSGNTIYF

J: TRBJ2-7
V: TRBV4-1
D: .
CDR3: CASSQEQAGGILEQYF

J: TRBJ1-1
V: TRBV10-1
D: TRBD1
CDR3: CASTAGTGNTEAFF

J: TRBJ2-2
V: TRBV11-2
D: TRBD1
CDR3: CASSSRTGSTGELFF

J: TRBJ2-1
V: TRBV3-1/TRBV3-2
D: .
CDR3: CASSPTGSYNEQFF

J: TRBJ2-3
V: TRBV5-4
D: TRBD1
CDR3: CASSQRQGRTDTQYF

J: TRBJ2-7
V: TRBV30
D: .
CDR3: CAWSVTGRAYEQYF

J: TRBJ1-3
V: TRBV6-2/TRBV6-3
D: .
CDR3: CASSRTERTIYF

J: TRBJ1-2
V: TRBV25-1
D: TRBD1
CDR3: CASSEQGQPLRGYTF

J: TRBJ2-5
V: TRBV9
D: .
CDR3: CASSVSARGGGETQYF

J: TRBJ2-4
V: TRBV3-1/TRBV3-2
D: TRBD2
CDR3: CASSQDPGGGIQYF

J: TRBJ1-1
V: TRBV9
D: .
CDR3: CASSVATSTEAFF

J: TRBJ1-4
V: TRBV7-2
D: .
CDR3: CASSLASEKLFF

J: TRBJ1-4
V: TRBV2
D: .
CDR3: CASRAWTDLNEKLFF